The 16 T cell receptor beta chains presented below share a single source sample, sequenced in a study of cytomegalovirus exposure and HLA in healthy donors. It was with 60 Vbeta and 13 Jbeta primers that the PCR ran. The repertoire was sequenced with immunoSEQ multiplex PCR; TCRdb's copy has only in-frame clones and lacks some. The repertoire consists of around 100,000 clones, with roughly three quarters occurring once and the leading ten covering about 4%. Source material: PBMCs. The receptors stem from a woman aged 50 to 60 in good health and CMV-seropositive.

This clone was seen more than once but under ten times. The rearrangement links TRBV27 to TRBJ2-5; 11 positions match TRBD1. Germline trimming cut 0 bases from V and 5 bases from J; bases unmatched to any gene: 2. Germline V lookup: CDR1 MNHEY, CDR2 SMNVEV (reference sequence). This CDR3 contains 15 residues. CDR3 amino acids: CASSLSGTGGETQYF. Written as DNA, the CDR3 is TGTGCCAGCAGTTTATCCGGGACAGGGGGGGAGACCCAGTACTTC.

The chain combines TRBV7-6 with TRBJ1-3; 7 nucleotides match TRBD1. The trim removed 5 bases at V and 4 bases at J, leaving 17 bases unmatched. Germline CDR1 SGHVS, CDR2 FNYEAQ. CDR3 length: 18 residues. The CDR3 bases are TGTGCCAGCAGCCCAAACTTCCCTCAGGGGGTAGGAGGAAACACCATATATTTT. Encoded protein: CASSPNFPQGVGGNTIYF.

This chain joins TRBV6-6 and TRBJ2-2; D gene unclear. CDR3 size: 16 residues. The V end was cut by 7 bases, the J end by 1 base, with 16 bases between. Germline V gene data show CDR1 as MNHNY and CDR2 as SVGAGI (reference sequence). The CDR3 is CASTDPWRLNTGELFF. The CDR3 DNA sequence: TGTGCCAGCACCGACCCGTGGCGGTTGAACACCGGGGAGCTGTTTTTT.

This clone was counted a few times. The rearrangement joins TRBV7-9 to TRBJ2-1; 11 nucleotides match TRBD2. V dropped 5 bases and J dropped 7; count of bases not matched to a gene: 10. CDR3 length: 16 residues. Germline CDR1 and CDR2: SEHNR and FQNEAQ (reference sequence). In DNA, the CDR3 is TGTGCCAGCAGCCCGATGACTAGCGGGGAAAGGAATGAGCAGTTCTTC. Translating it yields CASSPMTSGERNEQFF.

The chain has TRBV6-5 and TRBJ2-5, with 7 nucleotides matching TRBD1. V trimming: 6 bases; J trimming: 14 bases; junction bases outside the gene matches: 9. Germline CDR1 and CDR2: MNHEY and SVGAGI. This CDR3 has 11 amino acids. In DNA, the CDR3 is TGTGCCAGCAGCCGAGAGGGACAGTCCTACTTC. This encodes CASSREGQSYF.

The rearrangement joins TRBV5-6 to TRBJ2-1; D might be TRBD1 (5 bases). The CDR3 is 17 residues long. In germline, CDR1 is SGHDT, CDR2 YYEEEE. Trimming removed 2 bases from V and 0 bases from J, with 15 bases in between. The CDR3 DNA is TGTGCCAGCAGCTTAGGGTGGGGCACCAGCTCCTACAATGAGCAGTTCTTC. It codes for CASSLGWGTSSYNEQFF.

The rearrangement joins TRBV7-9 to TRBJ2-7; 11 bases fit TRBD1. J lost 6 bases, V lost 5 bases, and 15 bases had no gene match. CDR1 and CDR2 from the germline V gene are SEHNR and FQNEAQ (reference sequence). This CDR3 is 17 amino acids long. The CDR3 region is CASSTQRTGGLVSEQYF. DNA for the CDR3: TGTGCCAGCAGCACCCAAAGGACAGGGGGCTTAGTAAGCGAGCAGTACTTC.

The chain uses TRBV19 and TRBJ1-2, with 7 bases that match TRBD1. The CDR3 has 14 residues. Losses at the gene ends were 6 bases for V and 4 bases for J; bases not matched to a gene: 8. CDR1 is LNHDA and CDR2 is SQIVND in the germline V gene (reference sequence). The CDR3 is CASRLTTGSYGYTF. As DNA, the CDR3 is TGTGCCAGTAGGCTTACGACAGGGAGCTATGGCTACACCTTC. The full variable domain, completed using reference TRBV19 and TRBJ1-2, is DGGITQSPKYLFRKEGQNVTLSCEQNLNHDAMYWYRQDPGQGLRLIYYSQIVNDFQKGDIAEGYSVSREKKESFPLTVTSAQKNPTAFYLCASRLTTGSYGYTFGSGTRLTVV.

The genes are TRBV19 and TRBJ1-3; D is possibly TRBD1 (5 bases). Germline V gene sequence: CDR1 LNHDA, CDR2 SQIVND (reference sequence). The V and J ends lost 9 bases and 2 bases respectively, with 14 bases between them. The CDR3 is 14 amino acids. The CDR3 loop is CASKLGQTGNTIYF. CDR3 nucleotides: TGTGCCAGCAAGCTTGGACAAACTGGAAACACCATATATTTT.

The J gene is TRBJ1-2, the V gene TRBV5-1; 8 bases align to TRBD1. Germline V gene sequence: CDR1 SGHRS, CDR2 YFSETQ. There are 15 residues in the CDR3. J gave up 3 bases and V 3 bases, and 7 bases lay outside the gene matches. CDR3 residues: CASSSWTGTDYGYTF. CDR3 nucleotides: TGCGCCAGCAGCTCGTGGACAGGGACAGACTATGGCTACACCTTC.

This sequence joins TRBV6-1 and TRBJ2-3, with 10 bases identical to TRBD2. The CDR3 runs 16 residues. CDR1 and CDR2 from the germline V gene are MNHNS and SASEGT. V was pared by 3 bases and J by 0 bases, with 3 bases of the junction left unmatched. The chain's CDR3 is CASSDERGGSTDTQYF. The CDR3 DNA reads TGTGCCAGCAGTGACGAGCGGGGGGGCAGCACAGATACGCAGTATTTT.

This chain connects TRBV10-3 to TRBJ2-1; 12 bases are a match to TRBD2. Germline V gene lookup returns CDR1 ENHRY and CDR2 SYGVKD. V dropped 6 bases and J dropped 6; count of bases not matched to a gene: 0. CDR3 length: 13 residues. CDR3 loop: CAIRTSGSNEQFF. The CDR3 DNA reads as TGTGCCATCAGGACTAGCGGGAGCAATGAGCAGTTCTTC.

V and J are TRBV27 and TRBJ2-7; 8 positions agree with TRBD1. V lost 5 bases and J lost 2; bases outside the gene matches: 5. Germline CDR1 is MNHEY and CDR2 is SMNVEV (reference sequence). The CDR3 contains 14 residues. The CDR3 DNA reads TGTGCCAGCAGTCTAGGACAGGGCGCCTACGAGCAGTACTTC. Translation gives CASSLGQGAYEQYF.

This chain joins TRBV9 and TRBJ2-3; 10 nucleotides agree with TRBD2. V shed 5 bases, J shed 6 bases, and the junction held 9 bases outside the gene matches. The germline gives CDR1 SGDLS, CDR2 YYNGEE. The length of the CDR3 is 15 residues. The CDR3 protein is CASSSGGRFGDTQYF. CDR3 sequence (DNA): TGTGCCAGCAGTAGCGGGGGGCGCTTTGGGGATACGCAGTATTTT.

The chain combines TRBV4-1 with TRBJ2-3; the D gene is possibly TRBD1 (6 bases). The germline V gene encodes CDR1 MGHRA and CDR2 YSYEKL. The CDR3 runs to 15 residues. The germline V and J ends were trimmed by 2 bases and 0 bases, with 9 bases remaining between them. CDR3 loop: CASSQQDSSTDTQYF. CDR3 in DNA: TGCGCCAGCAGCCAACAGGACAGCAGCACAGATACGCAGTATTTT.

This sequence joins TRBV5-4 and TRBJ2-7, with TRBD2 as a possible D gene (6 bases). Trimming removed 4 bases from V and 4 bases from J, with 12 bases in between. From germline, CDR1 is SGHNT and CDR2 YYREEE (reference sequence). This CDR3 is 13 amino acids long. CDR3 coding DNA: TGTGCCAGCAGCCCTCGCGGGGTTTACGAGCAGTACTTC. This codes for CASSPRGVYEQYF.